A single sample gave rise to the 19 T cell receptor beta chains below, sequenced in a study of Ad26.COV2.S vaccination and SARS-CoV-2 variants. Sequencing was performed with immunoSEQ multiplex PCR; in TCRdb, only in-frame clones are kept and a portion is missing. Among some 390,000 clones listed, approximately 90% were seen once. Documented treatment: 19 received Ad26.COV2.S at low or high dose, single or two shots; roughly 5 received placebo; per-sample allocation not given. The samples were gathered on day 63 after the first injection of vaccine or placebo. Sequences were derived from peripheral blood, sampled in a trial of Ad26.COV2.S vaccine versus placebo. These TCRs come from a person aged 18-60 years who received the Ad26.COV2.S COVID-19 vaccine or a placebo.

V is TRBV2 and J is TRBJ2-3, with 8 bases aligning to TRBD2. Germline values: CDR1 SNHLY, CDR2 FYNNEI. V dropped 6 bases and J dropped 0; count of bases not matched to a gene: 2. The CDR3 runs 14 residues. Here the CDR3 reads CASRVAGSTDTQYF. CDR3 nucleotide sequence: TGTGCCAGCAGGGTAGCGGGGAGCACAGATACGCAGTATTTT.

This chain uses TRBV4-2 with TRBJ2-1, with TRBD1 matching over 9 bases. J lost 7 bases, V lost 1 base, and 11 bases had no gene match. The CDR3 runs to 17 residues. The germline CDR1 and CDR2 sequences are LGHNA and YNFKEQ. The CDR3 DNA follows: TGTGCCAGCAGCCAAGCCGATACCGGGACAGGGAGAAATGAGCAGTTCTTC. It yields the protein CASSQADTGTGRNEQFF.

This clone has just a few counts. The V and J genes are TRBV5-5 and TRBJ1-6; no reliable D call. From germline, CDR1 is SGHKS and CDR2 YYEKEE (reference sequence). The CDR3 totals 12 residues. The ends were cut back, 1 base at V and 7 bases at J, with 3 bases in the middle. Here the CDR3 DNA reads TGTGCCAGCAGCTTGCTAAATTCACCCCTCCACTTT. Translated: CASSLLNSPLHF.

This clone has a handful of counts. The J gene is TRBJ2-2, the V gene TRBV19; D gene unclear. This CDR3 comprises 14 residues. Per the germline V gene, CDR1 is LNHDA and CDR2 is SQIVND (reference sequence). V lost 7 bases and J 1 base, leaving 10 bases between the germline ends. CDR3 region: CASTGRQNTGELFF. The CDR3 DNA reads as TGTGCCAGTACGGGCAGACAGAACACCGGGGAGCTGTTTTTT.

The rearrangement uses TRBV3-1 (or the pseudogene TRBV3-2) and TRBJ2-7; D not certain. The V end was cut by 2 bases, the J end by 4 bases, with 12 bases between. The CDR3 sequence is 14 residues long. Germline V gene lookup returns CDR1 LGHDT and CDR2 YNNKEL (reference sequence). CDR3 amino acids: CASSQFPGPYEQYF. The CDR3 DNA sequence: TGTGCCAGCAGCCAATTCCCAGGACCTTACGAGCAGTACTTC.

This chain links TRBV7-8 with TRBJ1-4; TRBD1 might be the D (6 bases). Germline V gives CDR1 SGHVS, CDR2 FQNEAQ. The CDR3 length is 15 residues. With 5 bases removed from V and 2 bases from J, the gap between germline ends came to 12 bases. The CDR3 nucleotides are TGTGCCAGCAGCGGCCACAGGGAGACTAATGAAAAACTGTTTTTT. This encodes CASSGHRETNEKLFF. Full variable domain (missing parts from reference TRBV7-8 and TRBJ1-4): GAGVSQSPRYKVAKRGQDVALRCDPISGHVSLFWYQQALGQGPEFLTYFQNEAQLDKSGLPSDRFFAERPEGSVSTLKIQRTQQEDSAVYLCASSGHRETNEKLFFGSGTQLSVL.

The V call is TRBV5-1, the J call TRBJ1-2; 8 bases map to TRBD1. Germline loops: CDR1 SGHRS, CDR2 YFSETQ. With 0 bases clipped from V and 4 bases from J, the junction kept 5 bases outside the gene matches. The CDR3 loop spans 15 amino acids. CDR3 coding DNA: TGCGCCAGCAGCTTGGGGACAGGGTTAAGCTATGGCTACACCTTC. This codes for CASSLGTGLSYGYTF.

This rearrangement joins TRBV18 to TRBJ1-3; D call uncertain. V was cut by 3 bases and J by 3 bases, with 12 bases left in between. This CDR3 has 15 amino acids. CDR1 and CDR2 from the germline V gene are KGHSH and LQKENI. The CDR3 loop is CASSPQEGIGNTIYF. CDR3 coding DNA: TGTGCCAGCTCACCTCAGGAGGGCATTGGAAACACCATATATTTT.

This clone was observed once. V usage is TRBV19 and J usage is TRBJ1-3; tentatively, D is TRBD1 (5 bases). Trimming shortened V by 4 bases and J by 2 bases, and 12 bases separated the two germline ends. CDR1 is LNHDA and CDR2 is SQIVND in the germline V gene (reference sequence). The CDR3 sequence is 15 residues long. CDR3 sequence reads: CASSRSQVTGNTIYF. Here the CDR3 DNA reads TGTGCCAGTAGTAGGTCACAGGTTACTGGAAACACCATATATTTT.

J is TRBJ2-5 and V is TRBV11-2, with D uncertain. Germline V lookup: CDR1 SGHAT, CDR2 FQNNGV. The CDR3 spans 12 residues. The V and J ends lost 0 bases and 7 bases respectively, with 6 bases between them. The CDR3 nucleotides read TGTGCCAGCAGCTTAGACTCCAGGACCCAGTACTTC. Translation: CASSLDSRTQYF.

CDR3: CASSLEGSTEAFF. In DNA form, the CDR3 reads TGCGCCAGCAGCTTGGAGGGGAGCACTGAAGCTTTCTTT. The rearrangement joins TRBV5-1 to TRBJ1-1, with D perhaps TRBD1 (5 bases). The CDR3 length is 13 residues. The germline V gene has CDR1 SGHRS and CDR2 YFSETQ. V was shortened by 0 bases and J by 4 bases, with 7 bases between the two germline ends.

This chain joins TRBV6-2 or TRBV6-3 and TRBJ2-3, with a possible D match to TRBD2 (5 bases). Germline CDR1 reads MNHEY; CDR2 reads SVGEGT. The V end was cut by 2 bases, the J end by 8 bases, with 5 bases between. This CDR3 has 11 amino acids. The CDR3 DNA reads TGTGCCAGCAGTTACCGGGGTACGCAGTATTTT. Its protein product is CASSYRGTQYF.

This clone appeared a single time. The CDR3 reads CASSLEGLEIYEQYF. Written as DNA, the CDR3 is TGCGCCAGCAGCTTGGAAGGCTTAGAAATATACGAGCAGTACTTC. The chain has TRBV5-1 and TRBJ2-7; D unresolved. CDR3 length: 15 amino acids. Trimming removed 0 bases from V and 4 bases from J, with 14 bases in between. Germline values: CDR1 SGHRS, CDR2 YFSETQ.

For the CDR3, the DNA is TGTGCCATCGGTACAGTAAGCGCCAATCAGCCCCAGCATTTT. Protein product: CAIGTVSANQPQHF. The chain employs TRBV10-3 and TRBJ1-5; D is uncertain. The CDR3 has 14 amino acids. The germline gives CDR1 ENHRY, CDR2 SYGVKD. Between the trimmed V and J ends, which lost 8 bases and 3 bases, there was a span of 14 bases.

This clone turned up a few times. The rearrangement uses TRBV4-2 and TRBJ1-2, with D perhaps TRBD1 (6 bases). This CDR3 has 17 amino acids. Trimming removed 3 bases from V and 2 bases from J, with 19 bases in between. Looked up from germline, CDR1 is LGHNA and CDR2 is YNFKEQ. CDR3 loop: CASSHAIWTDENYGYTF. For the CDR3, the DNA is TGTGCCAGCAGCCATGCTATATGGACAGATGAGAACTATGGCTACACCTTC.

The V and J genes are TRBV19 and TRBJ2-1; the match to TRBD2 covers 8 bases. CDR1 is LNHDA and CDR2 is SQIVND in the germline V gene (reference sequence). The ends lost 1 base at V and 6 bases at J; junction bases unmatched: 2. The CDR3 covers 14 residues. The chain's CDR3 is CASSIAGGANEQFF. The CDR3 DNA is TGTGCCAGTAGTATAGCCGGGGGGGCCAATGAGCAGTTCTTC. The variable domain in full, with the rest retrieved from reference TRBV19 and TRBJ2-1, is DGGITQSPKYLFRKEGQNVTLSCEQNLNHDAMYWYRQDPGQGLRLIYYSQIVNDFQKGDIAEGYSVSREKKESFPLTVTSAQKNPTAFYLCASSIAGGANEQFFGPGTRLTVL.

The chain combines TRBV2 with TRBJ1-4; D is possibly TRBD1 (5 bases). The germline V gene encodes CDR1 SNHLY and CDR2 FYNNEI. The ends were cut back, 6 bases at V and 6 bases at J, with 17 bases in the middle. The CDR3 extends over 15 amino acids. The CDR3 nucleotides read TGTGCCAGCAGCCGGTCCGGCAGGGAGCATGAAAAACTGTTTTTT. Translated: CASSRSGREHEKLFF.

CDR3 DNA: TGTGCCAGCAGCCCCTCGACTAGCGGGTTAGATACGCAGTATTTT. Its protein product is CASSPSTSGLDTQYF. The rearrangement joins TRBV9 to TRBJ2-3, with 10 bases aligning to TRBD2. This CDR3 has 15 amino acids. Per the germline V gene, CDR1 is SGDLS and CDR2 is YYNGEE. V trimming: 4 bases; J trimming: 5 bases; junction bases outside the gene matches: 7.

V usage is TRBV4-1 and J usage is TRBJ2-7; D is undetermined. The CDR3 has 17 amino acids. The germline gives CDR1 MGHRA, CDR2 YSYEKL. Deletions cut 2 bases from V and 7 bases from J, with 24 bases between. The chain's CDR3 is CASSQTPLSQRLGEQYF. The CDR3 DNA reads TGCGCCAGCAGCCAAACCCCTCTCTCACAGCGACTGGGGGAGCAGTACTTC.